The clone carrying this T cell receptor beta chain was detected only a few times. This record comes from a study of T-cell memory formation after mild COVID-19. 5'RACE with constant-segment primers yielded barcoded, UMI-tagged TCR alpha and TCR beta cDNA libraries. Via MiXCR, TCRdb re-called the 5' RACE reads, giving one row per CDR3 protein. The sample comprises about 430,000 distinct CDR3 sequences, 24% of which are singletons, and 7.5% to 10% rests with the top ten. Per the germline V gene, CDR1 is GTSNPN and CDR2 is SVGIG (reference sequence). The CDR3 runs to 14 residues. The V gene lost 4 bases and the J gene lost 5 bases, with 17 bases spanning the gap.

Sequencing was carried out using PBMCs or a T cell subset sorted from them (not recorded which). The chain has TRBV30 and TRBJ2-5; D unclear. The TCR sequence derives from an adult woman who had mild COVID-19 (a few samples of this study predate the infection). Cell type and time point are not known. The CDR3 DNA follows: TGTGCCTGGAAAGTGTCAGGTTATTGGGAGACCCAGTACTTC. It is translated as CAWKVSGYWETQYF. Full variable domain (missing parts from reference TRBV30 and TRBJ2-5): SQTIHQWPATLVQPVGSPLSLECTVEGTSNPNLYWYRQAAGRGLQLLFYSVGIGQISSEVPQNLSASRPQDRQFILSSKKLLLSDSGFYLCAWKVSGYWETQYFGPGTRLLVL.